This TCR beta chain came from a study of CD8 T cells in Susac syndrome. Notes on the study in general: TCR sequencing and HLA analysis covered a relatively small number of individuals.

With random hexamers, roughly 0.5 to 1 ug RNA was reverse transcribed. The method of amplification for TCR beta CDR3 was immunoSEQ multiplex PCR, covering 54 Vbeta and 13 Jbeta. Via MiXCR, TCRdb re-called the immunoSEQ multiplex PCR reads, giving one row per CDR3 protein. The profile shows a few hundred thousand distinct CDR3 sequences, around 93% of them singletons. Concerning this clonotype itself: Its antigen is unknown.

The CDR3 sequence is 15 residues long. CDR1 is SGHDT, CDR2 YYEEEE, per germline. The ends lost 2 bases at V and 3 bases at J; junction bases unmatched: 3. Sequencing of TCR beta was performed on blood CD8+ and CD4+ T cells. Negative isolation was used for CD8+ and CD4+ T cells, and FACS enrichment was applied to TEMRA cells. The sequence derives from a human donor with multiple sclerosis. Input material: CD4+ T cells from PBMCs. This sequence joins TRBV5-6 and TRBJ2-1; 9 bases map to TRBD1. The CDR3 DNA reads as TGTGCCAGCAGCTTAGGGACAGGGTACTACAATGAGCAGTTCTTC. Amino acids: CASSLGTGYYNEQFF.